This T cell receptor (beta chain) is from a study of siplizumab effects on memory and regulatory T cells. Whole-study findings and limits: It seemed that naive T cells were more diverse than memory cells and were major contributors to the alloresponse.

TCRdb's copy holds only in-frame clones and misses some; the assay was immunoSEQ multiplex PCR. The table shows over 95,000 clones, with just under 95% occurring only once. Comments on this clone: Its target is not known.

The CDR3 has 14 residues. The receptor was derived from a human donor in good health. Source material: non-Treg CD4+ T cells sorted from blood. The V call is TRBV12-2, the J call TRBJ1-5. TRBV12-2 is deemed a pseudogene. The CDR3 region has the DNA TGTGCAAGTTACCCTAGGGATAACAATCAGCCCCAGCATTTT. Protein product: CASYPRDNNQPQHF.